This T cell receptor (beta chain) is from a study of cytomegalovirus exposure and HLA in healthy donors. When sampled, the donors appeared nominally healthy, though they likely had unrecorded immune exposures. The PCR made use of 60 Vbeta and 13 Jbeta primers. The assay was immunoSEQ multiplex PCR, and TCRdb's table has in-frame clones only and misses some. The table shows approximately 110,000 clones, with around three quarters occurring only once. The CDR3 length is 15 residues. V was clipped by 5 bases and J by 2 bases, with 10 bases between them. The germline CDR1 and CDR2 sequences are SNHLY and FYNNEI.

The chain couples TRBV2 to TRBJ2-6, with a tentative D call TRBD1 (6 bases). Input material: PBMCs. The sequence was collected from a man between 40 and 49 years old in good health and CMV-seronegative. CDR3 protein: CASSKGVTGANVLTF. The CDR3 DNA is TGTGCCAGCAGTAAGGGGGTTACTGGGGCCAACGTCCTGACTTTC. The whole variable domain, filled in from reference TRBV2 and TRBJ2-6, reads EPEVTQTPSHQVTQMGQEVILRCVPISNHLYFYWYRQILGQKVEFLVSFYNNEISEKSEIFDDQFSVERPDGSNFTLKIRSTKLEDSAMYFCASSKGVTGANVLTFGAGSRLTVL.